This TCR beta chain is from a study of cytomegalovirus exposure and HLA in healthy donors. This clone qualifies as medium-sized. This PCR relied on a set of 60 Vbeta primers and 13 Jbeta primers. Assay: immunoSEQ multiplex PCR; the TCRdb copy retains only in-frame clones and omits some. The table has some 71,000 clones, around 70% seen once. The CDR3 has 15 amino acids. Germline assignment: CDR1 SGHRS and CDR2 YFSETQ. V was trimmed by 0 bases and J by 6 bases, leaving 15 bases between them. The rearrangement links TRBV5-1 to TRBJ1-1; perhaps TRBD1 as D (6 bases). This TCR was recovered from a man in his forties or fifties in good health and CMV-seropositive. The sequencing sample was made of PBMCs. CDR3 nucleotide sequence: TGCGCCAGCAGCTTGGCCAACAGGGCCAGGGCTGAAGCTTTCTTT. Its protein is CASSLANRARAEAFF. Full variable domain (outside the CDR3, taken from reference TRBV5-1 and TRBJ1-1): KAGVTQTPRYLIKTRGQQVTLSCSPISGHRSVSWYQQTPGQGLQFLFEYFSETQRNKGNFPGRFSGRQFSNSRSEMNVSTLELGDSALYLCASSLANRARAEAFFGQGTRLTVV.